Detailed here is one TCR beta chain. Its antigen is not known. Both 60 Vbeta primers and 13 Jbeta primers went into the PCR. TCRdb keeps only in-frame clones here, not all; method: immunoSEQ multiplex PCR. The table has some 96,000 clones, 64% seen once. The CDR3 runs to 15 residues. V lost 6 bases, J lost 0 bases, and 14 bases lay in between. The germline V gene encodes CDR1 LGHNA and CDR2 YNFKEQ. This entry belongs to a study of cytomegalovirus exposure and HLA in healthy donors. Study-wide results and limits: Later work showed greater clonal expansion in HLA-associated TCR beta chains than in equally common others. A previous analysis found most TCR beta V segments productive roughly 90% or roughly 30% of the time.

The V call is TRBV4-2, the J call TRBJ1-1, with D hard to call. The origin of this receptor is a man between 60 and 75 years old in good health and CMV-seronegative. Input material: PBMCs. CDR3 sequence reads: CASRGGASLNTEAFF. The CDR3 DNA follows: TGTGCCAGCAGGGGAGGCGCGTCCTTGAACACTGAAGCTTTCTTT.